The rows below give T cell receptor beta chains drawn from one sample of a study of T cell changes during pregnancy in multiple sclerosis. Method: immunoSEQ multiplex PCR; TCRdb's copy keeps in-frame clones and lacks some. The sample includes 85,000 to 95,000 clones, roughly 89% seen only once; the top ten take approximately 1.6%. The specimen comprised peripheral blood, sampled after pregnancy. Receptors were obtained from a female donor in good health, enrolled as a control in a pregnancy study. Both conserved end residues are part of each CDR3. The order of the fields is D gene, V gene, clone size, J gene, CDR3 DNA, CDR3 protein. A D gene is named only where the DNA matches it firmly. Size tells how often a clone was seen (once, few, many) or the class of an expanded clone, and some rows leave it out.

d_gene: TRBD1; v_gene: TRBV4-3; abundance: NA; j_gene: TRBJ1-2; CDR3nt: TGCGCCAGCAGCCTAACGACAGGGGGCTATGGCTACACCTTC; CDR3aa: CASSLTTGGYGYTF
d_gene: TRBD2; v_gene: TRBV5-4; abundance: NA; j_gene: TRBJ2-7; CDR3nt: TGTGCCAGCAGCTTGGGCGGGAGCCCCTACGAGCAGTACTTC; CDR3aa: CASSLGGSPYEQYF
d_gene: TRBD1; v_gene: TRBV6-5; abundance: NA; j_gene: TRBJ2-7; CDR3nt: TGTGCCAGCAGTTATTCCCGACAGGGGGTACGCTACGAGCAGTACTTC; CDR3aa: CASSYSRQGVRYEQYF
d_gene: TRBD1; v_gene: TRBV19; abundance: NA; j_gene: TRBJ1-4; CDR3nt: TGTGCCAGTAGAGAAGGGGGCATGTATGAAAAACTGTTTTTT; CDR3aa: CASREGGMYEKLFF
d_gene: TRBD2; v_gene: TRBV6-6; abundance: NA; j_gene: TRBJ2-3; CDR3nt: TGTGCCAGCAGCCACAGCGGGGGGAGAGATACGCAGTATTTT; CDR3aa: CASSHSGGRDTQYF
d_gene: NA; v_gene: TRBV27; abundance: NA; j_gene: TRBJ1-6; CDR3nt: TGTGCCAGCAGTTTCGGCCAGGACTATTCACCCCTCCACTTT; CDR3aa: CASSFGQDYSPLHF
d_gene: NA; v_gene: TRBV7-8; abundance: NA; j_gene: TRBJ1-2; CDR3nt: TGTGCCAGCAGCCCCGGTGGGGGGGGCGCTGGCTACACCTTC; CDR3aa: CASSPGGGGAGYTF
d_gene: TRBD1; v_gene: TRBV7-9; abundance: NA; j_gene: TRBJ1-4; CDR3nt: TGTGCCAGCAGCTTGGGGACAGGGGGCCTGGGTTATGAAAAACTGTTTTTT; CDR3aa: CASSLGTGGLGYEKLFF
d_gene: NA; v_gene: TRBV4-3; abundance: NA; j_gene: TRBJ2-1; CDR3nt: TGCGCCAGCAGCCAAGATTTGCGGGCGGGCGGGTACAATGAGCAGTTCTTC; CDR3aa: CASSQDLRAGGYNEQFF
d_gene: TRBD1; v_gene: TRBV6-5; abundance: NA; j_gene: TRBJ1-1; CDR3nt: TGTGCCAGCAGTTACTCGGACAGGAAGAACACTGAAGCTTTCTTT; CDR3aa: CASSYSDRKNTEAFF
d_gene: NA; v_gene: TRBV4-3; abundance: NA; j_gene: TRBJ2-3; CDR3nt: TGCGCCAGCAGCCAAGCCACTTCCAGGGATACGCAGTATTTT; CDR3aa: CASSQATSRDTQYF
d_gene: NA; v_gene: TRBV28; abundance: NA; j_gene: TRBJ2-7; CDR3nt: TGTGCCAGCAGTTTGCAGGGACACTACGAGCAGTACTTC; CDR3aa: CASSLQGHYEQYF
d_gene: NA; v_gene: TRBV6-9; abundance: NA; j_gene: TRBJ1-1; CDR3nt: TGTGCCAGCAGCTTCGGACACCTTAACACTGAAGCTTTCTTT; CDR3aa: CASSFGHLNTEAFF
d_gene: NA; v_gene: TRBV28; abundance: once; j_gene: TRBJ2-3; CDR3nt: TGTGCCAGCACCGGGGCGGGATTCACAGATACGCAGTATTTT; CDR3aa: CASTGAGFTDTQYF
d_gene: TRBD1; v_gene: TRBV9; abundance: NA; j_gene: TRBJ1-2; CDR3nt: TGTGCCAGCACCCGACAGGGGGTAGCTAACTATGGCTACACCTTC; CDR3aa: CASTRQGVANYGYTF
d_gene: TRBD1; v_gene: TRBV19; abundance: NA; j_gene: TRBJ1-2; CDR3nt: TGTGCCAGTAGTAGGACAGGGGGACCACTCTATGGCTACACCTTC; CDR3aa: CASSRTGGPLYGYTF
d_gene: TRBD1; v_gene: TRBV4-2; abundance: NA; j_gene: TRBJ1-5; CDR3nt: TGTGCCAGCAGCCAAGGGGGACAGCGCAGTATCAAGCCCCAGCATTTT; CDR3aa: CASSQGGQRSIKPQHF
d_gene: TRBD1; v_gene: TRBV11-2; abundance: NA; j_gene: TRBJ2-1; CDR3nt: TGTGCCAGCAGCCAGGCAGGACAGGCGTACAATGAGCAGTTCTTC; CDR3aa: CASSQAGQAYNEQFF
d_gene: TRBD1; v_gene: TRBV14; abundance: once; j_gene: TRBJ2-5; CDR3nt: TGTGCCAGCAGTAAAAACAGGGGAGTAGAGACCCAGTACTTC; CDR3aa: CASSKNRGVETQYF
d_gene: NA; v_gene: TRBV5-8; abundance: NA; j_gene: TRBJ2-5; CDR3nt: TGTGCCAGCAGCCGACAATCCCAAGAGACCCAGTACTTC; CDR3aa: CASSRQSQETQYF
d_gene: TRBD1; v_gene: TRBV15; abundance: NA; j_gene: TRBJ1-5; CDR3nt: TGTGCCACCAGCACATTCGGGACAGGGAGCGGTCAGCCCCAGCATTTT; CDR3aa: CATSTFGTGSGQPQHF
d_gene: TRBD1; v_gene: TRBV5-5; abundance: NA; j_gene: TRBJ1-2; CDR3nt: TGTGCCAGCCTGGGACAGGGTCATATCTATGGCTACACCTTC; CDR3aa: CASLGQGHIYGYTF
d_gene: TRBD1; v_gene: TRBV4-1; abundance: NA; j_gene: TRBJ1-6; CDR3nt: TGCGCCAGCAGCGCCCGACAGGGGCGGAATTCACCCTTCCACTTT; CDR3aa: CASSARQGRNSPFHF
d_gene: TRBD2; v_gene: TRBV2; abundance: NA; j_gene: TRBJ2-7; CDR3nt: TGTGCCAGCGACGGGGGGGCCTACGAGCAGTACTTC; CDR3aa: CASDGGAYEQYF
d_gene: TRBD2; v_gene: TRBV7-2; abundance: NA; j_gene: TRBJ2-3; CDR3nt: TGTGCCAGCAGCGTCCTTAGCGGGCCAGCCACAGATACGCAGTATTTT; CDR3aa: CASSVLSGPATDTQYF
d_gene: TRBD1; v_gene: TRBV11-2; abundance: NA; j_gene: TRBJ2-5; CDR3nt: TGTGCCAGCAGCGCCCGGGACAGCCAAGAGACCCAGTACTTC; CDR3aa: CASSARDSQETQYF